This T cell receptor beta chain derives from a study of shared clonotypes between healthy human individuals. The CDR3 has 13 amino acids. V shed 10 bases and J 1 base; nucleotides not matched to a gene: 7. Germline assignment: CDR1 SNHLY and CDR2 FYNNEI. TCRdb's copy holds only in-frame clones and misses some; the assay was immunoSEQ multiplex PCR. The sample yields hundreds of thousands of clones, 87% seen once. Input material: memory CD8+ T cells sorted from blood. The subset is: CD45RO+ cells pooled with CCR7-negative TemRA cells. This receptor was identified in a man aged 18-30 years in good health. V is TRBV2 and J is TRBJ2-7; 7 bases align to TRBD2. CDR3 sequence reads: CATKPGLSYEQYF. CDR3 sequence (DNA): TGTGCCACTAAACCGGGACTATCCTACGAGCAGTACTTC.